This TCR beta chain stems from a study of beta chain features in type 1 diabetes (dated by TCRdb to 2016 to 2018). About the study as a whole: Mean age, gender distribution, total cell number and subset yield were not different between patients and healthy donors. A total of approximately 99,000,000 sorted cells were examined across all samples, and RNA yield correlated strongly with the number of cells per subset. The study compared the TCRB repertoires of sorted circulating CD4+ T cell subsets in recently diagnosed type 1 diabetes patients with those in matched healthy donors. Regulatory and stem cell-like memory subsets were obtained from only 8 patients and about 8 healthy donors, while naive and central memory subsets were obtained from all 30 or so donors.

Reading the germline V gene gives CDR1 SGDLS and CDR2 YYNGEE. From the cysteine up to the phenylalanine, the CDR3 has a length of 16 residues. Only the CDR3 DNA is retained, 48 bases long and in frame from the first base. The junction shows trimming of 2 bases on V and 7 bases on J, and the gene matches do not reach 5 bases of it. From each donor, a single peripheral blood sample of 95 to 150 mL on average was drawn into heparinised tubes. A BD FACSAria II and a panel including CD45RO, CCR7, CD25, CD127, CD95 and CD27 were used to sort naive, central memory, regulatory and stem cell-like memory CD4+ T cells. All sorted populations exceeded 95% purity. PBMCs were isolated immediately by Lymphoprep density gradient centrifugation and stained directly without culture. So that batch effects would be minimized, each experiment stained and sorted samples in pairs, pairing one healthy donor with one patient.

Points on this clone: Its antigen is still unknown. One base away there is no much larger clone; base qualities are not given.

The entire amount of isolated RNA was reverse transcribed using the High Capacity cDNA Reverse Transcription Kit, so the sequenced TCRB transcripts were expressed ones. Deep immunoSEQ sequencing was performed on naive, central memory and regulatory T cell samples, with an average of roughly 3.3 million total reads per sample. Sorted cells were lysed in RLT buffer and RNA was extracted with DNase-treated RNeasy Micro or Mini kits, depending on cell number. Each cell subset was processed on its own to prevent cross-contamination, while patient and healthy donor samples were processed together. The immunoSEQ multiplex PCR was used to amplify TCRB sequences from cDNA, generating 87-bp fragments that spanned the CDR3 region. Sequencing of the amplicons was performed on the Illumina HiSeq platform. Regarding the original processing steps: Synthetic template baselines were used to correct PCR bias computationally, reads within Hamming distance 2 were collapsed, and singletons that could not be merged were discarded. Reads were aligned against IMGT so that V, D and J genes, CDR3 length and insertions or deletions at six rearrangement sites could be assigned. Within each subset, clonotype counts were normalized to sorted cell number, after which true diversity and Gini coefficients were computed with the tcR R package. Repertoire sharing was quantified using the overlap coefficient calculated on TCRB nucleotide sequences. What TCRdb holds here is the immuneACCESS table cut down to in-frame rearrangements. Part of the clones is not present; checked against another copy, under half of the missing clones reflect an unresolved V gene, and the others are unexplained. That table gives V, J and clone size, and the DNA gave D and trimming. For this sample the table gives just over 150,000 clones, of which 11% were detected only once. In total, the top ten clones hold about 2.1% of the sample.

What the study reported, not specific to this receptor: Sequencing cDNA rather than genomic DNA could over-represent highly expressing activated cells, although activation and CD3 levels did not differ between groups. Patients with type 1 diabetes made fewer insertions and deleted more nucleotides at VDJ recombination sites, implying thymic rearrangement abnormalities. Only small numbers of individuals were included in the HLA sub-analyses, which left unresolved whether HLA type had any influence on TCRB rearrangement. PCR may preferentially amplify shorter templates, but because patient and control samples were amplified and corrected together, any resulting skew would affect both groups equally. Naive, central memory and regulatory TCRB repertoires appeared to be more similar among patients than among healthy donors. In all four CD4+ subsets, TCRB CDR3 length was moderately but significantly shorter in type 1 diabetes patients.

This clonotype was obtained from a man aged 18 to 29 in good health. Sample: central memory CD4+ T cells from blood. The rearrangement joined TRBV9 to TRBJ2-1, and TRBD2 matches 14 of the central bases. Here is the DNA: TGTGCCAGCAGCGTGGGGACTAGCGGGAGCGTGAATGAGCAGTTCTTC. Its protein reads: CASSVGTSGSVNEQFF.